The 6 T cell receptor beta chains reported below all come from one sample, sequenced in a study of shared clonotypes between healthy human individuals. Naive CD8 isolation took CD45RO-negative cells positively selected for CCR7 and excluded terminally differentiated effector memory CD45RA+ cells. Measured with immunoSEQ multiplex PCR; TCRdb has only the in-frame clones, and not every one. Here the sample spans about 590,000 clones, nearly 97% being singletons. Sequencing input: naive CD8+ T cells sorted from blood. The receptors were gathered from a woman in her 30s in good health.

The chain carries TRBV19 and TRBJ2-7; 8 bases map to TRBD1. Trimming removed 4 bases from V and 0 bases from J; junction bases left unmatched: 5. The CDR3 sequence is 15 residues long. Germline CDR1 is LNHDA and CDR2 is SQIVND (reference sequence). The CDR3 protein is CASSTWTGNSYEQYF. CDR3 nucleotides: TGTGCCAGTAGTACCTGGACAGGGAACTCCTACGAGCAGTACTTC.

This clone was seen more than once but under ten times. The genes are TRBV9 and TRBJ1-1, with D perhaps TRBD1 (5 bases). CDR1 and CDR2 from the germline V gene are SGDLS and YYNGEE. V lost 4 bases, J lost 5 bases, and 12 bases lay in between. The CDR3 is made up of 13 amino acids. The CDR3 spells CASSPHRGTEAFF. CDR3 sequence (DNA): TGTGCCAGCAGCCCCCATAGGGGAACTGAAGCTTTCTTT.

J is TRBJ2-7 and V is TRBV4-2, with D uncertain. V was shortened by 1 base and J by 2 bases, with 12 bases between the two germline ends. Germline lookup yields CDR1 LGHNA and CDR2 YNFKEQ. The CDR3 spans 15 residues. CDR3 coding DNA: TGTGCCAGCAGCCAAGCCCGGCCCACTACCTACGAGCAGTACTTC. Translation gives CASSQARPTTYEQYF.

This clone showed up just once. This chain links TRBV27 with TRBJ2-7, with 12 bases that match TRBD2. The V gene end was trimmed by 6 bases and the J gene end by 7 bases; junction bases not matched to a gene: 7. Germline lookup yields CDR1 MNHEY and CDR2 SMNVEV (reference sequence). The CDR3 runs to 14 residues. CDR3 sequence (DNA): TGTGCCAGCAGCGGACTAGCGGGATCTCAAGAGCAGTACTTC. It yields the protein CASSGLAGSQEQYF.

The chain employs TRBV19 and TRBJ2-7, with 8 positions matching TRBD1. After removal of 3 bases from V and 3 bases from J, the junction contained 4 bases not matched to a gene. The CDR3 extends over 14 amino acids. Germline CDR1 reads LNHDA; CDR2 reads SQIVND (reference sequence). The CDR3 reads CASSMAGGYYEQYF. The CDR3 region has the DNA TGTGCCAGTAGTATGGCAGGGGGCTACTACGAGCAGTACTTC.

The J gene is TRBJ2-7, the V gene TRBV6-5, with TRBD1 identical over 8 bases. Looked up from germline, CDR1 is MNHEY and CDR2 is SVGAGI. The CDR3 sequence is 14 residues long. With V trimmed by 2 bases and J by 7 bases, 7 bases remained unmatched. CDR3 nucleotide sequence: TGTGCCAGCAGTTACGTGGGACAGGCTGGGGAGCAGTACTTC. This translates into CASSYVGQAGEQYF.